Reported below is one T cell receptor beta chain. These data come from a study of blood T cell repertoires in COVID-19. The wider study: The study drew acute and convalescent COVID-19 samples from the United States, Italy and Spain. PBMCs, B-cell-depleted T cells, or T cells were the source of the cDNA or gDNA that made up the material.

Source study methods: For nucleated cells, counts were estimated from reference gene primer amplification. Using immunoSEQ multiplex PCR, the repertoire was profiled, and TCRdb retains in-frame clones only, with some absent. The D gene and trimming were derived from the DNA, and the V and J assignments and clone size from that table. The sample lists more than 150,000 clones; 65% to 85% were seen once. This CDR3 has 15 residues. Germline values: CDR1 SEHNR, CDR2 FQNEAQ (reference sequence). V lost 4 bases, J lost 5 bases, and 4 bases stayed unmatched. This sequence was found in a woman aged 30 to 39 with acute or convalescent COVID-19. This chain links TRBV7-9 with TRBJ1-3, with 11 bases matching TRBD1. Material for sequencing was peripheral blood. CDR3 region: CASSSDRGQRNTIYF. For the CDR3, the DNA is TGTGCCAGCAGCTCGGACAGGGGGCAACGAAACACCATATATTTT. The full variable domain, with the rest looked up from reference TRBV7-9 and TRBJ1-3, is DTGVSQNPRHKITKRGQNVTFRCDPISEHNRLYWYRQTLGQGPEFLTYFQNEAQLEKSRLLSDRFSAERPKGSFSTLEIQRTEQGDSAMYLCASSSDRGQRNTIYFGEGSWLTVV.